Listed here is a single T cell receptor beta chain. The antigen remains unidentified. The CDR3 has 14 residues. V lost 0 bases to trimming and J lost 0 bases, with 6 bases between them. Germline CDR1 and CDR2: SGHRS and YFSETQ. This record belongs to a study of graft-versus-host responses after intestinal transplantation. Study-level background: For approximately three years after anti-thymocyte globulin induction, all recipients took tacrolimus and steroids. Study results and caveats: The study associated peak circulating GvH clone levels with early post-transplant HvG declines.

Profiling relied on immunoSEQ multiplex PCR, and the TCRdb table lists in-frame clones only, not all of them. The sample gives 40,000 to 55,000 clones, 65% to 85% of which show up once; over 0.45% is in the top ten. The sample consisted of unstimulated CD4+ T cells sorted from spleen or lymph node cells, taken before transplant. V is TRBV5-1 and J is TRBJ1-1; no reliable D call. The sequence was obtained from a human donor who was the organ donor for an intestinal transplant. Here the CDR3 reads CASSLGHMNTEAFF. The CDR3, as DNA: TGCGCCAGCAGCTTGGGACATATGAACACTGAAGCTTTCTTT.